The TCR beta chain under discussion was sequenced for a study of cytomegalovirus exposure and HLA in healthy donors. The table came from immunoSEQ multiplex PCR; TCRdb's copy has only in-frame clones and leaves some out. The data contain 180,000 or so clones, roughly 86% of them singletons. Study-wide findings and caveats: Accounts indicate the classifier identified cytomegalovirus status with strong specificity and sensitivity. A few of the chains that were CMV-associated were confirmed in vitro to be specific for CMV antigens.

In regard to this clone: Its antigen is unidentified.

Germline-derived CDR1 and CDR2 are LGHNA and YSLEER. CDR3 length: 14 residues. The ends lost 3 bases at V and 4 bases at J; junction bases unmatched: 4. This TCR derives from a man aged 18 to 30 in good health and CMV-seropositive. What was sequenced was PBMCs. V and J are TRBV4-3 and TRBJ1-2; 8 bases match TRBD1. The CDR3 is CASSQVDRGYGYTF. CDR3 sequence (DNA): TGCGCCAGCAGCCAGGTTGACAGGGGCTATGGCTACACCTTC.